This is a list of T cell receptor beta chains from one sample in a study of CD8+CD57+ T cells in acquired aplastic anemia. One entry per CDR3 protein, called by TCRdb with MiXCR from the reads. The repertoire holds about 240,000 distinct CDR3 sequences, with around 46% as singletons. Source material: sorted CD4+, CD8+, or CD8+CD57+ T cells (not recorded which) from PBMCs. These TCRs come from a human donor with aplastic anemia. Each CDR3 is given with its conserved first and last residue. Fields, in order: clone size, V gene, J gene, D gene, CDR3 length, CDR3 protein, CDR3 DNA. D genes are given only for firm matches. For some rows the clone size is stated as once, few or many, or as a class when expanded; others skip it.

abundance: -; v_gene: TRBV6-5; j_gene: TRBJ2-1; d_gene: -; len: 18; CDR3aa: CASGYTNPSEESSNEQFF; CDR3nt: TGTGCCAGCGGTTACACGAATCCTAGCGAAGAAAGTTCCAATGAGCAGTTCTTC
abundance: few; v_gene: TRBV5-8; j_gene: TRBJ2-3; d_gene: -; len: 15; CDR3aa: CASSLGRGLTGTQYF; CDR3nt: TGTGCCAGCAGCTTGGGTCGGGGTTTAACTGGGACGCAGTATTTT
abundance: -; v_gene: TRBV9; j_gene: TRBJ2-1; d_gene: TRBD2; len: 15; CDR3aa: CASSVGAGGYNEQFF; CDR3nt: TGTGCCAGCAGTGTTGGGGCGGGGGGGTATAATGAGCAGTTCTTC
abundance: -; v_gene: TRBV2; j_gene: TRBJ2-1; d_gene: TRBD2; len: 14; CDR3aa: CASWREAGDFEQFF; CDR3nt: TGTGCCAGCTGGCGAGAAGCGGGAGACTTTGAGCAGTTCTTC
abundance: -; v_gene: TRBV24-1; j_gene: TRBJ1-2; d_gene: -; len: 11; CDR3aa: CATSAGFGYTF; CDR3nt: TGTGCCACCAGTGCAGGGTTTGGCTACACCTTC
abundance: many; v_gene: TRBV10-3; j_gene: TRBJ1-5; d_gene: -; len: 14; CDR3aa: CAISDGNNNQPQHF; CDR3nt: TGTGCCATCAGTGATGGGAACAACAATCAGCCCCAGCATTTT
abundance: -; v_gene: TRBV15; j_gene: TRBJ1-2; d_gene: -; len: 14; CDR3aa: CATSPRDRYYGYTF; CDR3nt: TGTGCCACCAGCCCCCGAGACAGGTACTATGGCTACACCTTC
abundance: once; v_gene: TRBV2; j_gene: TRBJ1-6; d_gene: -; len: 11; CDR3aa: CASSSSTPLHF; CDR3nt: TGTGCCAGCAGTTCCAGCACACCCCTCCACTTT
abundance: -; v_gene: TRBV25-1; j_gene: TRBJ2-3; d_gene: -; len: 18; CDR3aa: CASHTTGQSGLHTDTQYF; CDR3nt: TGTGCCAGCCATACGACTGGGCAAAGCGGCCTACACACAGATACGCAGTATTTT
abundance: few; v_gene: TRBV28; j_gene: TRBJ1-2; d_gene: -; len: 12; CDR3aa: CASGARGYGYTF; CDR3nt: TGTGCCAGCGGGGCGCGTGGCTATGGCTACACCTTC
abundance: -; v_gene: TRBV19; j_gene: TRBJ2-7; d_gene: TRBD1; len: 14; CDR3aa: CASSKTGDRYEQHF; CDR3nt: TGTGCCAGTAGTAAGACAGGGGACCGCTACGAGCAGCACTTC
abundance: -; v_gene: TRBV7-3; j_gene: TRBJ2-5; d_gene: -; len: 11; CDR3aa: CASSLTTTQYF; CDR3nt: TGTGCCAGCAGTTTAACCACGACCCAGTACTTC
abundance: -; v_gene: TRBV10-1; j_gene: TRBJ2-7; d_gene: TRBD2; len: 15; CDR3aa: CASSESLTSADEQYF; CDR3nt: TGCGCCAGCAGTGAGTCCTTAACTAGCGCCGACGAGCAGTACTTC
abundance: -; v_gene: TRBV7-2; j_gene: TRBJ2-2; d_gene: -; len: 11; CDR3aa: CASTVTGELFF; CDR3nt: TGTGCCAGCACCGTCACAGGGGAGCTGTTTTTT
abundance: many; v_gene: TRBV4-1; j_gene: TRBJ2-7; d_gene: -; len: 13; CDR3aa: CASSQESTNEQYF; CDR3nt: TGCGCCAGCAGCCAAGAGAGCACAAACGAGCAGTACTTC
abundance: -; v_gene: TRBV10-3; j_gene: TRBJ2-1; d_gene: TRBD2; len: 19; CDR3aa: CASSCWGLAERNSYNEQFF; CDR3nt: TGTGCCAGCAGTTGCTGGGGACTAGCGGAGAGAAACTCCTACAATGAGCAGTTCTTC